These 9 T cell receptor beta chains were all obtained from the same sample, sequenced in a study of STAT5B mutations in CD4+ large granular lymphocyte leukemia. Some clones are missing from TCRdb's copy, which holds only in-frame ones; the method was immunoSEQ multiplex PCR. The table shows 30,000 to 40,000 clones, with around 80% occurring only once. Sequencing used CD4+ T cells from blood buffy coats. These receptors all stem from a human donor in good health.

The rearrangement joins TRBV15 to TRBJ1-2; D unclear. Trimming took off 4 bases at V and 0 bases at J, with 9 bases between the two ends. CDR3 size: 14 residues. Germline V gives CDR1 LNHNV, CDR2 YYDKDF (reference sequence). CDR3 bases: TGTGCCACCAGCATGGAGCATTCTAACTATGGCTACACCTTC. Translation gives CATSMEHSNYGYTF.

The chain employs TRBV4-2 and TRBJ1-1; D is unresolved. The length of the CDR3 is 14 residues. V was trimmed by 4 bases and J by 1 base, leaving 10 bases between them. Germline CDR1 reads LGHNA; CDR2 reads YNFKEQ. CDR3 sequence: CASSLPTGNTEAFF. CDR3 nucleotides: TGTGCCAGCAGCCTTCCGACGGGGAACACTGAAGCTTTCTTT.

This chain links TRBV6-5 with TRBJ2-1; 8 bases agree with TRBD1. The V and J ends lost 2 bases and 4 bases, in that order; junction bases with no gene match: 1. The CDR3 loop spans 14 amino acids. Germline lookup yields CDR1 MNHEY and CDR2 SVGAGI. The CDR3 bases are TGTGCCAGCAGTTACCGGACAGGGTACAATGAGCAGTTCTTC. This translates into CASSYRTGYNEQFF.

The chain employs TRBV30 and TRBJ1-2, with D tentatively TRBD1 (6 bases). The V gene lost 4 bases and the J gene lost 3 bases, with 12 bases spanning the gap. The CDR3 is made up of 13 amino acids. The germline V gene encodes CDR1 GTSNPN and CDR2 SVGIG (reference sequence). The CDR3 sequence: CAWNQGKDYGYTF. The CDR3 DNA reads TGTGCCTGGAATCAGGGGAAGGACTATGGCTACACCTTC.

The rearrangement uses TRBV6-5 and TRBJ2-5; 13 bases line up with TRBD2. Germline CDR1 is MNHEY and CDR2 is SVGAGI. Trimming took 6 bases from V and 4 from J; bases not matched to a gene: 5. This CDR3 spans 15 amino acids. The CDR3 DNA sequence: TGTGCCAGCAGACGGACTAGCGGGGGAGGAGAGACCCAGTACTTC. Translation gives CASRRTSGGGETQYF.

V and J are TRBV5-1 and TRBJ1-1, with TRBD1 as a possible D gene (6 bases). Germline values: CDR1 SGHRS, CDR2 YFSETQ. V lost 0 bases, J lost 1 base, and 10 bases lay in between. The CDR3 runs to 15 residues. CDR3 amino acids: CASSLGGQPNTEAFF. As DNA, the CDR3 is TGCGCCAGCAGCTTGGGGGGGCAGCCGAACACTGAAGCTTTCTTT.

CDR3 amino acids: CASGLSTDTQYF. In nucleotides, the CDR3 is TGTGCCAGCGGACTCAGCACAGATACGCAGTATTTT. The gene calls are TRBV2 and TRBJ2-3; possible D gene TRBD2, 5 bases. This CDR3 has 12 residues. V was shortened by 8 bases and J by 0 bases, with 6 bases between the two germline ends. In germline, CDR1 is SNHLY, CDR2 FYNNEI.

In this sample, this clone turned up a few times. J is TRBJ1-2 and V is TRBV7-6, with 9 bases matching TRBD1. Germline loops: CDR1 SGHVS, CDR2 FNYEAQ. The CDR3 loop spans 15 amino acids. Unmatched junction bases numbered 7, after V lost 1 base and J lost 7 bases. This chain's CDR3 is CASSLDSGQGGGYTF. The CDR3, as DNA: TGTGCCAGCAGCTTAGACTCGGGACAGGGTGGTGGCTACACCTTC. Full variable domain (missing parts from reference TRBV7-6 and TRBJ1-2): GAGVSQSPRYKVTKRGQDVALRCDPISGHVSLYWYRQALGQGPEFLTYFNYEAQQDKSGLPNDRFSAERPEGSISTLTIQRTEQRDSAMYRCASSLDSGQGGGYTFGSGTRLTVV.

V usage is TRBV5-5 and J usage is TRBJ1-1; D perhaps matches TRBD1 (5 bases). The CDR3 sequence is 14 residues long. The V end lost 1 base, the J end lost 3 bases, and 10 bases lay between the germline ends. Germline CDR1 reads SGHKS; CDR2 reads YYEKEE (reference sequence). CDR3 DNA sequence: TGTGCCAGCAGCTTGCCAGGGAGGGACACTGAAGCTTTCTTT. Residues: CASSLPGRDTEAFF.